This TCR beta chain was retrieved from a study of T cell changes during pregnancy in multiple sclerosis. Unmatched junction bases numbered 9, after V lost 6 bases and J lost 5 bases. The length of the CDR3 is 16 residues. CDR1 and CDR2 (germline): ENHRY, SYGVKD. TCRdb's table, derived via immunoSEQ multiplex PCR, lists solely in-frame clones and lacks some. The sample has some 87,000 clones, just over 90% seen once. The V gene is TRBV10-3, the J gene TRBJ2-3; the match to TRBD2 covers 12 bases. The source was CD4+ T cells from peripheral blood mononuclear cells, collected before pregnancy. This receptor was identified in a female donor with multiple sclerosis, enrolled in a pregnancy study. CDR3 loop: CAIRDASGRAIDTQYF. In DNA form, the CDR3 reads TGTGCCATCAGAGATGCTAGCGGGAGGGCCATAGATACGCAGTATTTT.